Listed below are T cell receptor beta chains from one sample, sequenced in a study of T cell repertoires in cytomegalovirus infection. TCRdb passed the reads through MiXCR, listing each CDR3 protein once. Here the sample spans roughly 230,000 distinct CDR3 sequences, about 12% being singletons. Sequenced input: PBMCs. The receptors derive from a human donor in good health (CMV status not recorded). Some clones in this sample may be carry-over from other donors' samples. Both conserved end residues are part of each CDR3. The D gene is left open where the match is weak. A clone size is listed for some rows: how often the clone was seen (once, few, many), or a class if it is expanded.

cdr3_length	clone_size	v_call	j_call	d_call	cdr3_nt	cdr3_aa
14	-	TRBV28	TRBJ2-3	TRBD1	TGTGCCAGCAGTTTGGGACAGGGGGCGCTAAAGGAGTATTTT	CASSLGQGALKEYF
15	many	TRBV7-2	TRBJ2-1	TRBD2	TGTGCCAGCAGCTTACTTCGGAGCGGGGGGACGGGACAGTTCTTC	CASSLLRSGGTGQFF
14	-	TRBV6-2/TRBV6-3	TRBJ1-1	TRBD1	TGTGCCGGCAGCCTACAGAGACAGGGGGCTTCAGCTTTCTTT	CAGSLQRQGASAFF
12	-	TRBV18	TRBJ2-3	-	TGTGCCAGCTCAACAGAGACAGATACGCAGTATTTT	CASSTETDTQYF
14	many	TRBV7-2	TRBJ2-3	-	TGTGCCAGCAGCGGACCCATTCGCGCAGATACGCAGTATTTT	CASSGPIRADTQYF
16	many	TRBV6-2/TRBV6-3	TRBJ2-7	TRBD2	TGTGCCAGCACGAAGGTAGGGGGAATAGCGGGAGAGGAGCAGTACTTC	CASTKVGGIAGEEQYF
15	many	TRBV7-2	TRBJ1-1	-	TGTGCCAGCAGCTCCTACCCGACAGTGAACACTGAAGCTTTCTTT	CASSSYPTVNTEAFF
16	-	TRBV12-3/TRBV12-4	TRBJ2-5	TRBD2	TGTGCCAGCAGTTTAGGGCTAGCGGGAGCCGGAGAGACCCAGTACTTC	CASSLGLAGAGETQYF
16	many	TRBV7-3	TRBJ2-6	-	TGTGCCAGCAGCTTATGGGGGGTCCCTGGGGCCAACGTCCTGACTTTC	CASSLWGVPGANVLTF
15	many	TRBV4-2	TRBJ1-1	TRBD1	TGTGCCAGCACGATACTAGGACAGGGGGAGTTTGAAGCTTTCTTT	CASTILGQGEFEAFF